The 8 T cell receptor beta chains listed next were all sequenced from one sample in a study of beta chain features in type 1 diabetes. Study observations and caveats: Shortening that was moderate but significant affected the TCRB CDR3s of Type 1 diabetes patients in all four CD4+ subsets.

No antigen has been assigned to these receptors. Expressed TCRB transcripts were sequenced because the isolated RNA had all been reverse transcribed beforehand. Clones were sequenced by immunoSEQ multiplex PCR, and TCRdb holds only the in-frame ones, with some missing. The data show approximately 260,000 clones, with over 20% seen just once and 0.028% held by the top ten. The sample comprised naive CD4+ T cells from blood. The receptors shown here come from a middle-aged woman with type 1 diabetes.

In DNA, the CDR3 is TGTGCCAGCAGCCCCATTAGAGACAGCGAAGCTTTCTTT. As protein: CASSPIRDSEAFF. V is TRBV14 and J is TRBJ1-1; tentatively, D is TRBD1 (5 bases). This CDR3 contains 13 residues. CDR1 and CDR2 (germline): SGHDN, FVKESK. With 4 bases removed from V and 8 bases from J, the gap between germline ends came to 14 bases.

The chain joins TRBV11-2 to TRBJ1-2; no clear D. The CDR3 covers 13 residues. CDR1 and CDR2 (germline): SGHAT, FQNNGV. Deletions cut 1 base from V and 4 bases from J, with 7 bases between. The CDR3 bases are TGTGCCAGCAGCTTAGCGGGTTCCTATGGCTACACCTTC. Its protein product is CASSLAGSYGYTF. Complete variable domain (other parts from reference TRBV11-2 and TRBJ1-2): EAGVAQSPRYKIIEKRQSVAFWCNPISGHATLYWYQQILGQGPKLLIQFQNNGVVDDSQLPKDRFSAERLKGVDSTLKIQPAKLEDSAVYLCASSLAGSYGYTFGSGTRLTVV.

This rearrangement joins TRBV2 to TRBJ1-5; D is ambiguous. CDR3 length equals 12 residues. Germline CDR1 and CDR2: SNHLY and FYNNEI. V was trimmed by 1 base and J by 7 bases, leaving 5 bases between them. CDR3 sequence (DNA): TGTGCCAGCAGTGAAGGGGCCCAGCCCCAGCATTTT. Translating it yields CASSEGAQPQHF. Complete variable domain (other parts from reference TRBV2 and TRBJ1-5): EPEVTQTPSHQVTQMGQEVILRCVPISNHLYFYWYRQILGQKVEFLVSFYNNEISEKSEIFDDQFSVERPDGSNFTLKIRSTKLEDSAMYFCASSEGAQPQHFGDGTRLSIL.

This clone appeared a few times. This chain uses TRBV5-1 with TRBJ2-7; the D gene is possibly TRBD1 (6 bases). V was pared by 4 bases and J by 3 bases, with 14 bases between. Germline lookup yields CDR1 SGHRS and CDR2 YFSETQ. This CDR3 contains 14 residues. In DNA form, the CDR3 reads TGCGCCAGCAGCCGTGAGGGACAATTCTACGAGCAGTACTTC. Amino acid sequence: CASSREGQFYEQYF.

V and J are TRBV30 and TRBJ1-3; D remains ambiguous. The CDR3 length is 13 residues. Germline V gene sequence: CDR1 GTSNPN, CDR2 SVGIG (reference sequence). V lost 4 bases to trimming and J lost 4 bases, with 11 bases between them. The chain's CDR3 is CAWTHSQGNTIYF. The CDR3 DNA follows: TGTGCCTGGACCCATTCACAGGGAAACACCATATATTTT.

The CDR3 bases are TGTGCCAGCAGCTTGGGCCACCACTCTGGGGCCAACGTCCTGACTTTC. This translates into CASSLGHHSGANVLTF. The V and J genes are TRBV7-3 and TRBJ2-6; D gene uncertain. The ends were cut back, 3 bases at V and 0 bases at J, with 9 bases in the middle. The germline CDR1 and CDR2 sequences are SGHTA and FQGTGA. The CDR3 covers 16 residues. The full variable domain, in which reference TRBV7-3 and TRBJ2-6 provide the parts outside the CDR3, is GAGVSQTPSNKVTEKGKYVELRCDPISGHTALYWYRQSLGQGPEFLIYFQGTGAADDSGLPNDRFFAVRPEGSVSTLKIQRTERGDSAVYLCASSLGHHSGANVLTFGAGSRLTVL.

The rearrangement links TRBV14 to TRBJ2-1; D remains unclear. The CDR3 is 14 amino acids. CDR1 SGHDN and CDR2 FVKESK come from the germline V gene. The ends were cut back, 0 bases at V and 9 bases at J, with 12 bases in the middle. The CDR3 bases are TGTGCCAGCAGCCAAGATTGGAGTTATGGTGAGCAGTTCTTC. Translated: CASSQDWSYGEQFF.

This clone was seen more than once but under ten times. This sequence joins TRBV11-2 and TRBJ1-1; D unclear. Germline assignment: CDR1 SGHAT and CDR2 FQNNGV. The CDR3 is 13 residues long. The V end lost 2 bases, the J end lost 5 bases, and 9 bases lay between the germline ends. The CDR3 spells CASSLWAGTEAFF. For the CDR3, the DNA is TGTGCCAGCAGCTTATGGGCTGGGACTGAAGCTTTCTTT.